This TCR beta chain came from a study of cytomegalovirus exposure and HLA in healthy donors. CDR1 SQVTM and CDR2 ANQGSEA come from the germline V gene. Trimming removed 7 bases at V and 1 base at J, with 16 bases between. The CDR3 extends over 14 amino acids. Sequenced by immunoSEQ multiplex PCR; TCRdb stores in-frame clones only, minus some. This table has fewer than 200,000 clones, more than 75% appearing once. The clonotype comes from a man under 40 in good health and CMV-seropositive. The specimen was PBMCs. This rearrangement joins TRBV29-1 to TRBJ1-1; D remains ambiguous. The CDR3 reads CSGRWPHENTEAFF. CDR3 DNA: TGCAGCGGGAGATGGCCACACGAGAACACTGAAGCTTTCTTT.